This TCR beta chain is drawn from a study of cytotoxic CD8 clonotypes in ibrutinib-treated CLL. Across the study: Sample averages reached 250,000 or so productive templates and 94,082 productive rearrangements. Study-wide points: Higher circulating CD8+ T-cell counts strongly accompanied higher baseline clonality, above age-matched healthy donors. Sampling time points were not equivalent between sustained-remission and progressing patients.

Notes on this clone: The antigen remains undetermined.

The CDR3 has 11 residues. CDR1 MNHEY and CDR2 SVGAGI come from the germline V gene. Trimming pared 8 bases from V and 5 bases from J, leaving 9 bases between. Only in-frame clones appear in the TCRdb table, and some are missing; sequencing was by immunoSEQ multiplex PCR. The repertoire holds 300,000 to 400,000 clones, with over 55% as singletons. Source: PBMCs, taken after 36 months of ibrutinib treatment. This clonotype was sampled from a human donor with chronic lymphocytic leukemia. The chain has TRBV6-5 and TRBJ1-1; D not certain. The CDR3 loop reads CASGRVTEAFF. CDR3 bases: TGTGCCAGCGGTCGGGTGACTGAAGCTTTCTTT.